This TCR beta chain was identified during a study of regulatory T cells in long-lasting Graves disease. Findings of the study overall: Persistent disease was associated with favored TRBV28 usage and with favored use of TRBJ1-2 and TRBJ2-5.

Germline V lookup: CDR1 SEHNR, CDR2 FQNEAQ (reference sequence). The CDR3 contains 13 residues. Trimming shortened V by 3 bases and J by 7 bases, and 12 bases separated the two germline ends. Arm-PCR of CDR3 regions and iRepertoire HTBI primers were used to build TCR beta libraries. MiXCR, applied by TCRdb to the multiplex PCR reads, yields one record per CDR3 protein. The sample consists of about 530,000 distinct CDR3 sequences, roughly 15% of them appearing once. This clonotype was recorded many times. Its antigen is undetermined. The time point: newly diagnosed GD, antithyroid drugs for less than 3 months. RNA extracted from PBMCs served as the sequencing template. This sample was also put to use in a study of T cells in Graves' hyperthyroidism and ophthalmopathy. That source notes: The study based diagnoses on clinical symptoms, serum thyroxine and TRAb, thyroid ultrasound and orbital computed tomography. The HTBI set primed first-round TCR CDR3 RT-PCR.

The rearrangement links TRBV7-9 to TRBJ1-2; D uncertain. The sequencing used peripheral blood mononuclear cells (PBMCs), collected at new diagnosis, from a patient treated with antithyroid drugs. This clonotype originated in a woman aged 35-65 years with Graves disease. CDR3 nucleotides: TGTGCCAGCAGCTTGGACTCATTCGGTGGCTACACCTTC. It codes for CASSLDSFGGYTF. Using reference TRBV7-9 and TRBJ1-2 for the parts outside the CDR3, the full variable domain is DTGVSQNPRHKITKRGQNVTFRCDPISEHNRLYWYRQTLGQGPEFLTYFQNEAQLEKSRLLSDRFSAERPKGSFSTLEIQRTEQGDSAMYLCASSLDSFGGYTFGSGTRLTVV.